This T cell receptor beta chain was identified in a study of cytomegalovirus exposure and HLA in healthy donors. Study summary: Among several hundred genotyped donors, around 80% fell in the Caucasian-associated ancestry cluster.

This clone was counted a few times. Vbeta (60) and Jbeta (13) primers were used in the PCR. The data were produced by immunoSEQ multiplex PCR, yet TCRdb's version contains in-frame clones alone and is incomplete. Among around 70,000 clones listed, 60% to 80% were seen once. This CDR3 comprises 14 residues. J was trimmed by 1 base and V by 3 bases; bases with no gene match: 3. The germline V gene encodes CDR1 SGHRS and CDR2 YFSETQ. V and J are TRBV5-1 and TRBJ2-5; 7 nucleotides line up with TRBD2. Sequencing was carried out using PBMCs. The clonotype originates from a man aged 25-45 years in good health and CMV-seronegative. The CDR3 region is CASSYGTIQETQYF. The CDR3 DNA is TGCGCCAGCAGCTACGGGACTATCCAAGAGACCCAGTACTTC.